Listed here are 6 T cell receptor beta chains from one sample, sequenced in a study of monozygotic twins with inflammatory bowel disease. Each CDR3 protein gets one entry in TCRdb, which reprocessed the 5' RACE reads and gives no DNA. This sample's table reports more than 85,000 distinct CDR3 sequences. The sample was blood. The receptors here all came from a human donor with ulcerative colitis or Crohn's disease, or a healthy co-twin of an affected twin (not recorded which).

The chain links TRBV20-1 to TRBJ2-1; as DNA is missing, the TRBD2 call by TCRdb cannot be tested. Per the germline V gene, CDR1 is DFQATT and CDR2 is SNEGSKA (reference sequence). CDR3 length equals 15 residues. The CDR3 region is CSATPTSGGHNEQFF.

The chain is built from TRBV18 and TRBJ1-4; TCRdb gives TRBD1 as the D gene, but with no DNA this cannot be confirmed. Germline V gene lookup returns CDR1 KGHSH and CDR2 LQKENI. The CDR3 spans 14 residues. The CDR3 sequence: CASSTTGTNEKLFF.

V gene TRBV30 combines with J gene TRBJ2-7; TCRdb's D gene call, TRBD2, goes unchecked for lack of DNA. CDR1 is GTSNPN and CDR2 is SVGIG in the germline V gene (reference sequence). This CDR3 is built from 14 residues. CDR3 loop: CAWSPGTSGSVQYF.

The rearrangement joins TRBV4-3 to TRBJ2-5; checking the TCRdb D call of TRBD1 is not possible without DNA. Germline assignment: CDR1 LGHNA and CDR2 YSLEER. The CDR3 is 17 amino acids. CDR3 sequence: CASSQDLAGGYQETQYF.

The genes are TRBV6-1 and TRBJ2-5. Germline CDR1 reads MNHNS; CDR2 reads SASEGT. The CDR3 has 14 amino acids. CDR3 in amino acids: CASSEVGPQETQYF.

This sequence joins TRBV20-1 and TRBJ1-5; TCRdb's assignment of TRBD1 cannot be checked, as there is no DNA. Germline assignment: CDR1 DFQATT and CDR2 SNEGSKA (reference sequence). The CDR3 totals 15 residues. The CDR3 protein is CSATGPRDKDQPQHF.